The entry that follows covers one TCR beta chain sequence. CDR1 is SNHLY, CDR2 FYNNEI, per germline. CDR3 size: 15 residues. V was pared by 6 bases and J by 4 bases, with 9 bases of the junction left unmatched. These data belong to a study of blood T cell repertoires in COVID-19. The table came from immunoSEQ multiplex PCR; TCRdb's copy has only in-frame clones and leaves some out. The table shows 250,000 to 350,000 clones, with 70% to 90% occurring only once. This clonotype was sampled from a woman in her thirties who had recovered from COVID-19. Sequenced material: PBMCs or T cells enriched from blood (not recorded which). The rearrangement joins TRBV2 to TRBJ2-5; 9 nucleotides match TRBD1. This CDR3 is CASRQGDRDSETQYF. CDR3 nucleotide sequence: TGTGCCAGCAGACAGGGGGACAGGGATTCAGAGACCCAGTACTTC.